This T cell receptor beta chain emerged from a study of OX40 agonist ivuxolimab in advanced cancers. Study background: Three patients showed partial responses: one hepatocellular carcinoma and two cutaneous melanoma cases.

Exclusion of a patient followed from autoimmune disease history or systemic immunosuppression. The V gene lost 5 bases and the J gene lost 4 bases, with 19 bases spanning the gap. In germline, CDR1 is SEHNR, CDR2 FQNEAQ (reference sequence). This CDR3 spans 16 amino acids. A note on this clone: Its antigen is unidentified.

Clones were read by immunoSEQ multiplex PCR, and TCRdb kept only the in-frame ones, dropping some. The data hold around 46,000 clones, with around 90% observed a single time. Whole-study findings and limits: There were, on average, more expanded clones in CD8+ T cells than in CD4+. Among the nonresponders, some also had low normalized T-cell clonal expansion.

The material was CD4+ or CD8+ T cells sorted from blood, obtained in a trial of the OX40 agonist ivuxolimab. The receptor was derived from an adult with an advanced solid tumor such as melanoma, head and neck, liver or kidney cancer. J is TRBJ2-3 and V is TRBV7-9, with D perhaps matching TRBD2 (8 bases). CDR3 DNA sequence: TGTGCCAGCAGCGGGACAGCGGGAGTGAGAGCAGATACGCAGTATTTT. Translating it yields CASSGTAGVRADTQYF.